This T cell receptor (beta chain) was retrieved from a study of T-cell reconstitution after alpha-beta-depleted transplantation in children. Regarding the study as a whole: Two months or so post-transplant, alpha-beta T cells reportedly derived from several hundred expanded graft clones.

CDR1 is SEHNR, CDR2 FQNEAQ, per germline (reference sequence). This CDR3 spans 13 amino acids. This clonotype was detected ten times or more. Its antigen is undetermined. Unique molecular identifiers were built into the TCRbeta library. TCRdb fed the PCR reads into MiXCR, producing one record per CDR3 protein. The sample yields 250,000 to 350,000 distinct CDR3 sequences, approximately 23% seen once. The sequence was obtained from a male patient younger than 18 who had a stem cell transplant for acute lymphoblastic leukemia, so the T cells may come from the graft donor. The chain combines TRBV7-9 with TRBJ2-7; D gene unclear. Sequenced here: PBMCs, mostly from graft donor cells, sampled 180 days after TCRalphabeta/CD19-depleted stem cell transplant. The CDR3 coding sequence is TGTGTCCTGCGAGGCCGGAGAAACTACGAGCAGTACTTC. This sequence encodes CVLRGRRNYEQYF.